A single T cell receptor beta chain is shown here with its context. The target antigen is unknown. The DNA is left out, because the CDR3 cannot be placed on it with certainty; the CDR3 is given as TCRdb lists it. The sample is drawn from a study of response to subunit inactivated influenza vaccine. TCRdb used MiXCR to reprocess the RT-PCR reads, holding one entry per CDR3 protein. Among more than 400,000 distinct CDR3 sequences listed, roughly 11% were seen once. General study points: T cells newly recruited by each seasonal influenza vaccination are few, the authors suggested.

Germline-derived CDR1 and CDR2 are SGHTA and FQGTGA. The CDR3 comprises 16 residues, both ends counted. This rearrangement joins TRBV7-3 to TRBJ2-5; TRBD2 was called by the table and not checked on the DNA. The sample here was PBMCs from blood, taken roughly 46 days after vaccination. The receptor comes from a middle-aged man who received an inactivated influenza vaccine. This CDR3 reads CASSLFASGSRETEYF.